This passage covers 15 T cell receptor beta chains from one sample sequenced in a study of response to subunit inactivated influenza vaccine (dated by TCRdb to 2016 to 2019). The method was RT-PCR. The instrument given in TCRdb is Illumina HiSeq 2500. TCRdb reran the public reads through fastp at Q25 and MiXCR, keeping productive beta chains. Entries that share a CDR3 protein sequence are merged under the most common genes and DNA. The sample table shows more than 550,000 distinct CDR3 sequences, and approximately 10% are seen once. Clones ranked in the top ten supply roughly a tenth of the sample. Specimen: PBMCs from blood, collected on the day of vaccination. The source of these receptors is a man in his fifties who received an inactivated influenza vaccine. Donor details come from another sample of the same person, matched by shared clones.

This clonotype has only a few counts. The gene calls are TRBV5-1 and TRBJ1-1, with unresolved D. Germline lookup yields CDR1 SGHRS and CDR2 YFSETQ. Between the trimmed V and J ends, which lost 6 bases and 8 bases, there was a span of 20 bases. The CDR3 sequence is 14 residues long. In DNA form, the CDR3 reads TGCGCCAGCAAAGTTCAGCCAGACTCAATCGAAGCTTTCTTT. Translating it yields CASKVQPDSIEAFF.

This clonotype was counted only a few times. The chain couples TRBV4-3 to TRBJ2-7; the D gene is possibly TRBD1 (6 bases). The CDR3 sequence is 16 residues long. The V end was cut by 1 base, the J end by 0 bases, with 13 bases between. CDR1 is LGHNA, CDR2 YSLEER, per germline. The CDR3, as DNA: TGCGCCAGCAGCCAAGCTGCCAGGGGATACTCCTACGAGCAGTACTTC. Translation: CASSQAARGYSYEQYF.

The gene calls are TRBV20-1 and TRBJ1-1; D not certain. V lost 6 bases to trimming and J lost 11 bases, with 19 bases between them. The CDR3 is 12 residues long. Per germline, CDR1 DFQATT and CDR2 SNEGSKA (reference sequence). CDR3 region: CSAERAVGMAFF. The CDR3 DNA is TGCAGTGCCGAACGGGCGGTGGGAATGGCTTTCTTT.

This clonotype was found a few times. The chain employs TRBV3-1 and TRBJ2-1; 10 bases align to TRBD2. The CDR3 runs 17 residues. The V segment lost 0 bases and the J segment 12 bases; nucleotides outside the gene matches: 14. The V gene's germline CDR1 is LGHDT and CDR2 YNNKEL (reference sequence). The CDR3 DNA is TGTGCCAGCAGCCAAGATTTGCGTCTAGCGGGGGAACTGGGGCAGTTCTTC. Translated, it gives CASSQDLRLAGELGQFF.

Ten or more counts support this clonotype. The chain has TRBV12-3 or TRBV12-4 and TRBJ1-2; D might be TRBD1 (6 bases). V lost 3 bases and J 4 bases, leaving 9 bases between the germline ends. The CDR3 is 13 amino acids. The CDR3 protein is CASSFGGAYGYTF. CDR3 bases: TGTGCCAGCAGTTTCGGGGGGGCCTATGGCTACACCTTC.

The rearrangement uses TRBV30 and TRBJ2-1; tentatively, D is TRBD2 (6 bases). The CDR3 spans 11 residues. Germline CDR1 and CDR2: GTSNPN and SVGIG (reference sequence). V was clipped by 8 bases and J by 5 bases, with 10 bases between them. The CDR3 protein is CARESHNEQFF. The CDR3 nucleotides read TGTGCCCGGGAGAGCCACAATGAGCAGTTCTTC.

This clonotype appeared many times. The chain couples TRBV12-3 or TRBV12-4 to TRBJ2-3, with 7 bases aligning to TRBD1. The J segment lost 2 bases and the V segment lost 6 bases, leaving 5 bases of the junction unmatched. This CDR3 has 14 amino acids. CDR3 nucleotides: TGTGCCAGCAGGGTCACAGGGGTCACAGATACGCAGTATTTT. Its translation is CASRVTGVTDTQYF.

This clonotype was observed at least ten times. The chain couples TRBV7-2 to TRBJ1-5; TRBD1 might be the D (5 bases). The CDR3 is 17 amino acids. The V gene's germline CDR1 is SGHTA and CDR2 FQGNSA. Trimming left V 2 bases short and J 6 bases short, with 20 bases between. This CDR3 is CASSLTRDENLRQPQHF. The CDR3 nucleotides are TGTGCCAGCAGCTTAACTCGGGACGAAAACCTCCGTCAGCCCCAGCATTTT.

This clonotype was observed a handful of times. V and J are TRBV10-3 and TRBJ2-3, with TRBD2 identical over 14 bases. V dropped 11 bases and J dropped 3; count of bases not matched to a gene: 4. CDR3 length: 14 residues. Per germline, CDR1 ENHRY and CDR2 SYGVKD. CDR3 nucleotides: TGTGCCGCCTGGACTAGCGGGAGGACAGATACGCAGTATTTT. Encoded protein: CAAWTSGRTDTQYF.

The table lists this clonotype with a few counts. The chain recombines TRBV9 with TRBJ1-6, with TRBD1 identical over 8 bases. Looked up from germline, CDR1 is SGDLS and CDR2 is YYNGEE. This CDR3 contains 15 residues. With V trimmed by 2 bases and J by 5 bases, 3 bases remained unmatched. CDR3 in amino acids: CASSVDRAHNSPLHF. The DNA for the CDR3 is TGTGCCAGCAGCGTGGACAGGGCCCATAATTCACCCCTCCACTTT.

This clonotype was counted at least ten times. J is TRBJ2-6 and V is TRBV7-9, with a weak D call TRBD1 (6 bases). Germline V gene data show CDR1 as SEHNR and CDR2 as FQNEAQ (reference sequence). The V and J ends lost 1 base and 2 bases respectively, with 9 bases between them. The CDR3 spans 16 residues. The CDR3 DNA reads TGTGCCAGCAGCTTAGGTCAGGGGACTGGGGCCAACGTCCTGACTTTC. Residues: CASSLGQGTGANVLTF.

This clonotype has a handful of counts. The chain recombines TRBV5-4 with TRBJ2-1; TRBD2 agrees at 14 bases. This CDR3 has 17 residues. V dropped 4 bases and J dropped 6; count of bases not matched to a gene: 9. The germline V gene has CDR1 SGHNT and CDR2 YYREEE (reference sequence). CDR3 in amino acids: CASSLLTSGRASNEQFF. The CDR3 DNA is TGTGCCAGCAGCCTGCTGACTAGCGGGAGGGCTTCCAATGAGCAGTTCTTC.

Concerning this clonotype: The junction departs from germline at one end; a sequencing error may be responsible. The genes are TRBV2 and TRBJ2-5, with TRBD2 matching 9 bases. Germline-derived CDR1 and CDR2 are SNHLY and FYNNEI. The CDR3 totals 19 residues. The CDR3 protein is CAISDSADGSGGRGETQYF. The CDR3 region has the DNA TGTGCCATCAGTGACAGCGCGGACGGATCAGGCGGGAGGGGAGAGACCCAGTACTTC.

In regard to this clonotype: One end of the junction varies from germline; a read error may be responsible. V and J are TRBV4-1 and TRBJ1-5; 8 bases are a match to TRBD1. The germline V gene encodes CDR1 MGHRA and CDR2 YSYEKL. This CDR3 is built from 15 residues. The CDR3 bases are TGCGCCAGCAGCCTCTCGAGACAGGGGAATCAGCCCCTGCATTTT. It codes for CASSLSRQGNQPLHF.

The rearrangement links TRBV4-1 to TRBJ2-3, with 8 positions matching TRBD2. The J segment lost 5 bases and the V segment lost 0 bases, leaving 10 bases of the junction unmatched. Germline CDR1 reads MGHRA; CDR2 reads YSYEKL. The CDR3 is 17 amino acids. The CDR3 region is CASSQDRAGGVLDTQYF. The CDR3 coding sequence is TGCGCCAGCAGCCAAGATCGGGCCGGGGGGGTGTTAGATACGCAGTATTTT.